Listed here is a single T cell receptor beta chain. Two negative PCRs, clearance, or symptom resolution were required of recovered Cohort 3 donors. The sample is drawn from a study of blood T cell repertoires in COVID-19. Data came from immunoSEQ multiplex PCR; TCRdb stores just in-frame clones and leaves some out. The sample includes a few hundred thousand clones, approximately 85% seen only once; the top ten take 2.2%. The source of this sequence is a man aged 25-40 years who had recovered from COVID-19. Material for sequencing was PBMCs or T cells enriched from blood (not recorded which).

Here the CDR3 reads CASSSFPWPQHF. Written as DNA, the CDR3 is TGTGCCAGCAGTTCCTTTCCGTGGCCCCAGCATTTT. The rearrangement joins TRBV6-2 or TRBV6-3 to TRBJ1-5; D gene uncertain. The length of the CDR3 is 12 residues. V gave up 4 bases and J gave up 9 bases, with 10 bases separating them. The germline CDR1 and CDR2 sequences are MNHEY and SVGEGT.